Included here is one TCR beta chain sequence, with context. Using immunoSEQ multiplex PCR, the repertoire was profiled, and TCRdb retains in-frame clones only, with some absent. The sample lists about 18,000 clones; 82% were seen once. V was trimmed by 5 bases and J by 9 bases, leaving 13 bases between them. CDR1 is SEHNR and CDR2 is FQNEAQ in the germline V gene (reference sequence). This CDR3 is 12 amino acids long. Unstimulated Tregs (CD4+CD25+CD127-) and CD4+CD25- non-Tregs were sorted from PBMCs. These data belong to a study of Tregs in tolerant kidney transplant recipients. The TCR sequence derives from a human donor in good health. V and J are TRBV7-9 and TRBJ2-5; D unresolved. Material for sequencing was Tregs from blood. The CDR3 region has the DNA TGTGCCAGCAGCCCCAACCAGCTGGCCCAGTACTTC. Its translation: CASSPNQLAQYF.